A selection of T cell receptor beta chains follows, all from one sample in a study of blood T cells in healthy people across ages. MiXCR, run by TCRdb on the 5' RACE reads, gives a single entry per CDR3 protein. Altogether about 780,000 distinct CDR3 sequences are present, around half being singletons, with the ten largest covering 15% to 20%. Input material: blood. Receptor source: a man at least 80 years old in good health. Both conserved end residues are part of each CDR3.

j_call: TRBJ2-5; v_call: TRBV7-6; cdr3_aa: CASSQTVGVQETQYF
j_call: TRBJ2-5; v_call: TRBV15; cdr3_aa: CATSRDSGNQETQYF
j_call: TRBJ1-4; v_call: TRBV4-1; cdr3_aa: CASSLPGQGSEKLFF
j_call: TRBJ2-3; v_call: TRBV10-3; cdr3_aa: CAIMSRGSTDTQYF
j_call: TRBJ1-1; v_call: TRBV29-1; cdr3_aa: CSVFDRGGNTEAFF
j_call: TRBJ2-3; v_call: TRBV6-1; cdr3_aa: CASCWTSGADTQYF
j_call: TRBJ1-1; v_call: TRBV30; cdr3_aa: CAWNKGTEAFF
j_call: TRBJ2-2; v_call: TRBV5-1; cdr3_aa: CASSQRQVSNTGELFF
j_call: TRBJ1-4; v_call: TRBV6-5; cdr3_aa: CASRLRGENEKLFF
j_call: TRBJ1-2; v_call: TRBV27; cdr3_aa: CASSLPGGNGYTF
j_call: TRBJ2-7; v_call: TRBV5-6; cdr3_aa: CASSSDRAIGTGRTYEQYF
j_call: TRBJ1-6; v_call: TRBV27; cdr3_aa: CASSPRVGRGNSPLHF
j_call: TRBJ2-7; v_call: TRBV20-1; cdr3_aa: CSARERAAYEQYF
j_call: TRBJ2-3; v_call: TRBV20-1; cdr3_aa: CSASGLGTDTQYF
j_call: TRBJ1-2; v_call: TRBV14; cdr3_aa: CASSQDPANYGYTF
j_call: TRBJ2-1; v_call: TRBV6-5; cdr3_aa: CASSQSWGRNEQFF
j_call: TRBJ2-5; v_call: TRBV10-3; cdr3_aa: CAIGGPLGETQYF
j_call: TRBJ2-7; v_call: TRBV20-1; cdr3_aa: CSARMGQTSSYEQYF
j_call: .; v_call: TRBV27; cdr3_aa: CASGAGWETQYF
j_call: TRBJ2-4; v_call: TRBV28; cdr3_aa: CASSLLGIQYF
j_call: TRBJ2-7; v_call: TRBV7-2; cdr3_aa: CASSLISGNPYEQYF
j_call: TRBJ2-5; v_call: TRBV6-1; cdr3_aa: CASSELRRGGTQYF
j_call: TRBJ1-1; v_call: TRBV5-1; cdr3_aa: CASRPGRGNTEAFF
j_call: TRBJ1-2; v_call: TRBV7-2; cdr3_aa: CASSPQPGGSGYYGYTF
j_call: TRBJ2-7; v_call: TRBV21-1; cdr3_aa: CASGLAPNYEQYF
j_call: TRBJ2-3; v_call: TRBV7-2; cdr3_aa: CASSWGSGGDTQYF